Below, 26 T cell receptor beta chains from the same sample are listed, as sequenced in a study of T cells in Graves' hyperthyroidism and ophthalmopathy. TCR beta CDR3 regions were amplified from RNA. The HTBI primer set served for first-round RT-PCR of the TCR CDR3. TCRdb used MiXCR to reprocess the multiplex PCR reads, holding one entry per CDR3 protein. The sample records a few hundred thousand distinct CDR3 sequences, approximately 15% being singletons. Sequenced sample: blood. The source is a woman between 18 and 30 years old with Graves' hyperthyroidism.

This clonotype occurred many times. The chain carries TRBV6-1 and TRBJ2-5, with no clear D. The germline V gene has CDR1 MNHNS and CDR2 SASEGT. The CDR3 is 12 amino acids. V lost 6 bases to trimming and J lost 7 bases, with 12 bases between them. This CDR3 is CASRSGRVTQYF. CDR3 bases: TGTGCCAGCAGGTCCGGGCGCGTGACCCAGTACTTC.

This clonotype was counted between two and nine times. The chain has TRBV28 and TRBJ1-2; D not certain. With 4 bases removed from V and 2 bases from J, the gap between germline ends came to 23 bases. The germline V gene encodes CDR1 MDHEN and CDR2 SYDVKM. CDR3 length: 18 amino acids. The CDR3 coding sequence is TGTGCCAGCAGTTCGGCCGAGTCGGGCGGTGGGAACAACTATGGCTACACCTTC. Amino acid sequence: CASSSAESGGGNNYGYTF.

There are many counts of this clonotype. The gene calls are TRBV10-3 and TRBJ1-5; D gene uncertain. CDR3 length equals 17 residues. V gave up 2 bases and J gave up 0 bases, with 14 bases separating them. In germline, CDR1 is ENHRY, CDR2 SYGVKD. CDR3 sequence reads: CAISETLSVYSNQPQHF. Here the CDR3 DNA reads TGTGCCATCAGTGAGACGCTCTCAGTGTATAGCAATCAGCCCCAGCATTTT.

This chain connects TRBV20-1 to TRBJ1-2; D not certain. This CDR3 is 11 amino acids long. CDR1 and CDR2 from the germline V gene are DFQATT and SNEGSKA (reference sequence). The CDR3 here is CSHKTDYGYTF. The CDR3 nucleotides are TGCAGCCATAAAACGGACTATGGCTACACCTTC.

The chain is built from TRBV7-9 and TRBJ2-1; 9 bases map to TRBD1. The germline gives CDR1 SEHNR, CDR2 FQNEAQ (reference sequence). This CDR3 region has 15 residues. J lost 9 bases, V lost 7 bases, and 13 bases had no gene match. CDR3 residues: CASTPLGDRVGEQFF. CDR3 DNA sequence: TGTGCCAGCACCCCGCTCGGGGACAGGGTTGGTGAGCAGTTCTTC.

This clonotype was counted many times. The chain's CDR3 is CASSLVGTPKADTEAFF. The CDR3 coding sequence is TGTGCCAGCAGTTTAGTAGGGACCCCAAAGGCGGACACTGAAGCTTTCTTT. The gene calls are TRBV27 and TRBJ1-1; D might be TRBD1 (5 bases). Germline V CDR1 and CDR2: MNHEY, SMNVEV (reference sequence). With 2 bases removed from V and 3 bases from J, the gap between germline ends came to 19 bases. CDR3 length equals 17 residues.

The table lists this clonotype with many counts. This chain links TRBV11-2 with TRBJ2-7, with D perhaps assigned TRBD1 or TRBD2 (6 bases each). Trimming stripped 0 bases from V and 2 bases from J, with 14 bases between. Germline V gives CDR1 SGHAT, CDR2 FQNNGV. This CDR3 has 16 amino acids. CDR3 coding DNA: TGTGCCAGCAGCTTAGAAGGGGGAGGTGCGGCCTACGAGCAGTACTTC. It codes for CASSLEGGGAAYEQYF. The entire variable domain, with the rest obtained from reference TRBV11-2 and TRBJ2-7, is as follows: EAGVAQSPRYKIIEKRQSVAFWCNPISGHATLYWYQQILGQGPKLLIQFQNNGVVDDSQLPKDRFSAERLKGVDSTLKIQPAKLEDSAVYLCASSLEGGGAAYEQYFGPGTRLTVT.

This clonotype was seen more than once but under ten times. The chain joins TRBV4-2 to TRBJ2-5; 8 nucleotides match TRBD2. Trimming cost V 1 base and J 4 bases; bases outside gene matches: 8. CDR1 LGHNA and CDR2 YNFKEQ come from the germline V gene. The CDR3 spans 16 residues. In DNA, the CDR3 is TGTGCCAGCAGCCAAGGACCCAGCGGGAGTAGAGAGACCCAGTACTTC. It is translated as CASSQGPSGSRETQYF.

In its sample, this clonotype was seen many times. The genes are TRBV11-2 and TRBJ1-2, with a possible D match to TRBD1 (5 bases). The CDR3 length is 15 residues. Germline V gene data show CDR1 as SGHAT and CDR2 as FQNNGV. V lost 2 bases to trimming and J lost 4 bases, with 14 bases between them. The CDR3 DNA sequence: TGTGCCAGCAGCTTATTCAGACAGCGTATCTATGGCTACACCTTC. Its translation: CASSLFRQRIYGYTF.

This clonotype has more than one count but fewer than ten. The chain couples TRBV6-5 to TRBJ1-2; a possible D gene is TRBD1 (6 bases). Germline V lookup: CDR1 MNHEY, CDR2 SVGAGI. V lost 4 bases, J lost 4 bases, and 28 bases lay in between. The CDR3 totals 19 residues. Here the CDR3 DNA reads TGTGCCAGCAGTTGGCCCCCTAGGGGGTCAAAAGGGGTGGGCTATGGCTACACCTTC. It translates to CASSWPPRGSKGVGYGYTF.

There are a few counts of this clonotype. The chain combines TRBV6-1 with TRBJ1-2; D may be TRBD1 (5 bases). Deletions cut 6 bases from V and 2 bases from J, with 16 bases between. The CDR3 spans 15 residues. Germline CDR1 and CDR2: MNHNS and SASEGT. CDR3 coding DNA: TGTGCCAGCAGGCGCGACCGGGCAGGGAACTATGGCTACACCTTC. Protein: CASRRDRAGNYGYTF.

V is TRBV28 and J is TRBJ1-5, with a possible D match to TRBD1 (5 bases). V was shortened by 8 bases and J by 0 bases, with 11 bases between the two germline ends. There are 14 residues in the CDR3. Germline V gene sequence: CDR1 MDHEN, CDR2 SYDVKM. This CDR3 is CASGGEPSNQPQHF. In nucleotides, the CDR3 is TGTGCCAGCGGGGGAGAACCTAGCAATCAGCCCCAGCATTTT.

J is TRBJ1-1 and V is TRBV4-3; no reliable D call. The V gene's germline CDR1 is LGHNA and CDR2 YSLEER. V lost 0 bases, J lost 8 bases, and 16 bases lay in between. The CDR3 contains 15 residues. CDR3 coding DNA: TGCGCCAGCAGCCAAGATAGTGGCCGGGGATCCGAAGCTTTCTTT. Its translation is CASSQDSGRGSEAFF.

This chain uses TRBV5-6 with TRBJ1-2, with 7 bases that match TRBD1. The length of the CDR3 is 12 residues. After removal of 7 bases from V and 6 bases from J, the junction contained 6 bases not matched to a gene. CDR1 SGHDT and CDR2 YYEEEE come from the germline V gene. CDR3 nucleotides: TGTGCCAGCGCGCCGGGACAGAATGGCTACACCTTC. Residues: CASAPGQNGYTF.

On this clonotype: A much more abundant neighbour one base away suggests this may be a read error. The rearrangement joins TRBV27 to TRBJ1-2; possibly TRBD1 for D (6 bases). The CDR3 has 13 residues. CDR1 is MNHEY and CDR2 is SMNVEV in the germline V gene (reference sequence). Between the trimmed V and J ends, which lost 3 bases and 6 bases, there was a span of 11 bases. CDR3: CASSFRDTHGYTF. For the CDR3, the DNA is TGTGCCAGCAGTTTCCGGGACACACATGGCTACACCTTC.

This clonotype occurred a few times. A much larger clone is a single base away; this may be a read error. The chain carries TRBV6-2 or TRBV6-3 and TRBJ2-1; TRBD2 agrees at 9 bases. V shed 3 bases, J shed 5 bases, and the junction held 8 bases outside the gene matches. Germline V CDR1 and CDR2: MNHEY, SVGEGT. CDR3 length: 16 amino acids. CDR3: CASSYVPTSGNNEQFF. The CDR3 DNA reads as TGTGCCAGCAGTTATGTTCCGACTAGCGGCAACAATGAGCAGTTCTTC.

The gene calls are TRBV10-3 and TRBJ1-1; D gene ambiguous. Germline V gene lookup returns CDR1 ENHRY and CDR2 SYGVKD. The CDR3 consists of 13 residues. V lost 6 bases, J lost 4 bases, and 12 bases lay in between. The CDR3 coding sequence is TGTGCCATCAGGTCGACGGAGGGCACTGAAGCTTTCTTT. Its protein product is CAIRSTEGTEAFF.

The gene calls are TRBV12-3 or TRBV12-4 and TRBJ2-5; TRBD2 aligns across 14 bases. The CDR3 has 17 residues. With V trimmed by 4 bases and J by 0 bases, 4 bases remained unmatched. The CDR3 coding sequence is TGTGCCAGCAGTTCCGGGACTAGCGGGAGTTACCAAGAGACCCAGTACTTC. It specifies CASSSGTSGSYQETQYF.

V is TRBV4-2 and J is TRBJ1-3; D is possibly TRBD1 (5 bases). V was cut by 4 bases and J by 4 bases, with 17 bases left in between. Germline-derived CDR1 and CDR2 are LGHNA and YNFKEQ. The CDR3 has 16 residues. CDR3 in DNA: TGTGCCAGCAGCCCATTGACCGGGGACCTCGGAAACACCATATATTTT. Protein sequence: CASSPLTGDLGNTIYF.

Here the CDR3 DNA reads TGTGCCAGCTCACCGGACGGTCCAGGGGTCTATGGCTACACCTTC. Residues: CASSPDGPGVYGYTF. This chain connects TRBV18 to TRBJ1-2, with TRBD1 as a possible D gene (6 bases). The ends were cut back, 3 bases at V and 4 bases at J, with 15 bases in the middle. Germline CDR1 KGHSH, CDR2 LQKENI. This CDR3 region has 15 residues.

This clonotype was seen only once. It may be a read error: a sequence one base away is much more abundant. The V gene is TRBV6-9, the J gene TRBJ2-1, with D maybe TRBD2 (7 bases). The germline V gene has CDR1 MNHGY and CDR2 SVAAGI. The CDR3 consists of 16 residues. CDR3: CTSSYRGASSYNEQFF. The CDR3 nucleotides read TGTACCAGCAGTTACCGGGGGGCAAGCTCCTACAATGAGCAGTTCTTC.

This sequence joins TRBV6-1 and TRBJ2-6; D ambiguous. Germline loops: CDR1 MNHNS, CDR2 SASEGT. This CDR3 spans 16 amino acids. V shed 2 bases and J shed 1 base, with 9 bases lying between them. The DNA of the CDR3 is TGTGCCAGCAGTGAAACCTTCCAGTCTGGGGCCAACGTCCTGACTTTC. Translating it yields CASSETFQSGANVLTF.

CDR3 sequence reads: CASREGGTDGYTF. CDR3 nucleotides: TGTGCCAGTAGGGAAGGGGGGACTGATGGCTACACCTTC. This chain links TRBV19 with TRBJ1-2, with D tentatively TRBD1 (6 bases). The length of the CDR3 is 13 residues. V lost 6 bases, J lost 6 bases, and 14 bases lay in between. Per the germline V gene, CDR1 is LNHDA and CDR2 is SQIVND (reference sequence).

In its sample, this clonotype was seen many times. The V gene is TRBV11-2, the J gene TRBJ2-7, with 9 bases lining up with TRBD1. The CDR3 has 17 residues. CDR1 SGHAT and CDR2 FQNNGV come from the germline V gene. V shed 1 base, J shed 3 bases, and the junction held 10 bases outside the gene matches. This CDR3 reads CASSLAPPGTGNYEQYF. In DNA form, the CDR3 reads TGTGCCAGCAGCTTAGCGCCCCCCGGGACAGGGAACTACGAGCAGTACTTC.

This clonotype was seen many times. The rearrangement uses TRBV6-1 and TRBJ2-3; D unclear. This CDR3 contains 15 residues. Trimming stripped 6 bases from V and 0 bases from J, with 13 bases between. The V gene's germline CDR1 is MNHNS and CDR2 SASEGT. This CDR3 is CASRILVASTDTQYF. CDR3 nucleotides: TGTGCCAGCAGGATACTTGTGGCTAGCACAGATACGCAGTATTTT.

This clonotype was picked up many times. The V call is TRBV11-3, the J call TRBJ2-7, with a tentative D call TRBD2 (5 bases). V was shortened by 0 bases and J by 6 bases, with 9 bases between the two germline ends. Germline V gives CDR1 SGHNT, CDR2 YENEEA. This CDR3 has 13 amino acids. The DNA of the CDR3 is TGTGCCAGCAGCTTAGATGGGGAGAGCGAGCAGTACTTC. This encodes CASSLDGESEQYF.